Below are 16 T cell receptor beta chains sequenced from a single sample in a study of T cell responses to AZD1222 COVID-19 vaccine. Assay: immunoSEQ multiplex PCR; the TCRdb copy retains only in-frame clones and omits some. In the table there are 150,000 to 180,000 clones, under 95% of which are singletons. The input for sequencing was peripheral blood, taken on day 0 of AZD1222 vaccination. All receptors come from an adult in good health.

This clone is a singleton in its sample. The DNA for the CDR3 is TGTGCCAGCAGTTCCCCCCTCGGGTTTGACTATGGCTACACCTTC. This gives the protein CASSSPLGFDYGYTF. The chain is built from TRBV28 and TRBJ1-2; no firm D call. The CDR3 runs 15 residues. Per the germline V gene, CDR1 is MDHEN and CDR2 is SYDVKM. The ends were cut back, 4 bases at V and 3 bases at J, with 15 bases in the middle.

The V and J genes are TRBV11-2 and TRBJ2-7, with D unclear. This CDR3 comprises 15 residues. V shed 5 bases and J shed 9 bases, with 23 bases lying between them. From germline, CDR1 is SGHAT and CDR2 FQNNGV. The chain's CDR3 is CASSLGTETYERQYF. CDR3 DNA: TGTGCCAGCAGCCTAGGCACGGAAACCTACGAGCGGCAGTACTTC.

The J gene is TRBJ1-2, the V gene TRBV6-2 or TRBV6-3; no reliable D call. Trimming stripped 0 bases from V and 8 bases from J, with 7 bases between. The CDR3 is 12 residues long. CDR1 MNHEY and CDR2 SVGEGT come from the germline V gene. The CDR3 loop reads CASSYSNLGYTF. CDR3 DNA sequence: TGTGCCAGCAGTTACTCGAATCTCGGCTACACCTTC.

This clone came up once. The chain uses TRBV10-1 and TRBJ2-1; 11 bases are shared with TRBD2. With 3 bases clipped from V and 10 bases from J, the junction kept 11 bases outside the gene matches. Germline V gene sequence: CDR1 WNHNN, CDR2 SYGVQD (reference sequence). This CDR3 is built from 16 residues. The CDR3 DNA reads as TGCGCCAGCAGTGACCCCGGGACTAGCGGAACACTAGAGCAGTTCTTC. It encodes CASSDPGTSGTLEQFF.

The chain employs TRBV4-2 and TRBJ2-1, with no clear D. Looked up from germline, CDR1 is LGHNA and CDR2 is YNFKEQ. The length of the CDR3 is 12 residues. Trimming shortened V by 0 bases and J by 6 bases, and 3 bases separated the two germline ends. The CDR3, as DNA: TGTGCCAGCAGCCAAGATGTCAATGAGCAGTTCTTC. Protein sequence: CASSQDVNEQFF.

This clone was recorded only once. This sequence joins TRBV3-1 (or the pseudogene TRBV3-2) and TRBJ1-4; 11 nucleotides agree with TRBD1. Germline assignment: CDR1 LGHDT and CDR2 YNNKEL (reference sequence). The V gene end was trimmed by 5 bases and the J gene end by 7 bases; junction bases not matched to a gene: 3. This CDR3 has 14 residues. The CDR3 loop is CASSRTGGSEKLFF. CDR3 DNA: TGTGCCAGCAGCAGGACAGGGGGCAGTGAAAAACTGTTTTTT.

In DNA form, the CDR3 reads TGCGCCAGCAGCCAAGACATGGGCTCCTATAATTCACCCCTCCACTTT. As protein: CASSQDMGSYNSPLHF. The genes are TRBV4-3 and TRBJ1-6; unclear D gene. Trimming left V 0 bases short and J 0 bases short, with 6 bases between. CDR3 size: 16 residues. Germline V gene lookup returns CDR1 LGHNA and CDR2 YSLEER.

The chain employs TRBV11-2 and TRBJ2-7, with 10 bases matching TRBD1. The germline V gene encodes CDR1 SGHAT and CDR2 FQNNGV. There are 13 residues in the CDR3. V lost 3 bases and J lost 6; bases outside the gene matches: 2. CDR3 DNA: TGTGCCAGCAGCTTGGGGACAGGGGCCGAGCAGTACTTC. Translating gives CASSLGTGAEQYF.

The V gene is TRBV29-1, the J gene TRBJ2-6, with no clear D. The V gene lost 5 bases and the J gene lost 2 bases, with 7 bases spanning the gap. There are 13 residues in the CDR3. CDR1 is SQVTM, CDR2 ANQGSEA, per germline. CDR3 sequence (DNA): TGCAGCGTTCAGGAGACTGGGGCCAACGTCCTGACTTTC. Translated: CSVQETGANVLTF.

This chain joins TRBV19 and TRBJ2-5; TRBD1 aligns across 8 bases. Per germline, CDR1 LNHDA and CDR2 SQIVND (reference sequence). The CDR3 consists of 18 residues. V lost 1 base to trimming and J lost 0 bases; unmatched junction nucleotides: 10. The CDR3 is CASSIVRGTGPHQETQYF. CDR3 sequence (DNA): TGTGCCAGTAGTATAGTAAGGGGGACAGGTCCCCACCAAGAGACCCAGTACTTC.

This chain joins TRBV5-1 and TRBJ1-4; D uncertain. This CDR3 has 14 residues. Germline V CDR1 and CDR2: SGHRS, YFSETQ. The V and J ends lost 0 bases and 8 bases respectively, with 11 bases between them. The CDR3 DNA follows: TGCGCCAGCAGCTTGGGAGGAGTGGACGAAAAACTGTTTTTT. It encodes CASSLGGVDEKLFF.

V is TRBV6-2 or TRBV6-3 and J is TRBJ1-2, with D uncertain. Germline values: CDR1 MNHEY, CDR2 SVGEGT. This CDR3 has 13 residues. Trimming took 5 bases from V and 8 from J, leaving 15 bases between them. CDR3 region: CASSSPGLGGYTF. The CDR3 DNA follows: TGTGCCAGCAGTAGCCCAGGACTGGGCGGCTACACCTTC.

This sequence joins TRBV6-5 and TRBJ2-3; D is undetermined. Germline V CDR1 and CDR2: MNHEY, SVGAGI. The length of the CDR3 is 13 residues. V was trimmed by 2 bases and J by 2 bases, leaving 5 bases between them. The CDR3 here is CASSYGSTDTQYF. CDR3 DNA: TGTGCCAGCAGTTACGGCTCCACAGATACGCAGTATTTT.

V is TRBV11-2 and J is TRBJ2-7, with D tentatively TRBD2 (6 bases). The germline CDR1 and CDR2 sequences are SGHAT and FQNNGV. CDR3 length: 14 amino acids. V lost 5 bases to trimming and J lost 7 bases, with 18 bases between them. DNA of the CDR3: TGTGCCAGCAGCCCACTCCCGGGGGTAGGGGAGCAGTACTTC. Its protein is CASSPLPGVGEQYF.

The J gene is TRBJ2-3, the V gene TRBV19; a weak D match, TRBD1 (5 bases). The CDR3 totals 13 residues. Deletions cut 5 bases from V and 8 bases from J, with 14 bases between. CDR1 and CDR2 from the germline V gene are LNHDA and SQIVND (reference sequence). This CDR3 reads CASSPSPQGTQYF. CDR3 DNA: TGTGCCAGTAGTCCCTCTCCCCAGGGTACGCAGTATTTT.

The rearrangement uses TRBV5-6 and TRBJ2-6; D is unclear. This CDR3 is 18 amino acids long. Trimming removed 3 bases at V and 2 bases at J, with 18 bases between. Germline CDR1 and CDR2: SGHDT and YYEEEE. The chain's CDR3 is CASSSRRAIPTGANVLTF. The CDR3 coding sequence is TGTGCCAGCAGCTCCAGACGGGCGATCCCAACTGGGGCCAACGTCCTGACTTTC.